This T cell receptor (beta chain) derives from a study of OX40 agonist ivuxolimab in advanced cancers. General study findings and limits: The antigen specificity of the peripheral T cells (those that were expanded) was not determined.

The table lists this clone with a count of one. The target antigen is unknown. This CDR3 comprises 18 residues. Trimming took off 5 bases at V and 7 bases at J, with 26 bases between the two ends. CDR1 and CDR2 from the germline V gene are SGHVS and FQNEAQ. Some clones are missing from TCRdb's copy, which holds only in-frame ones; the method was immunoSEQ multiplex PCR. The table lists 98,000 or so clones, about 91% of them singletons. The input for sequencing was CD4+ or CD8+ T cells sorted from blood, taken in a trial of the OX40 agonist ivuxolimab. The receptor was derived from an adult with an advanced solid tumor such as melanoma, head and neck, liver or kidney cancer. The chain combines TRBV7-8 with TRBJ2-2; perhaps TRBD1 as D (6 bases). In DNA, the CDR3 is TGTGCCAGCAGCCTAGAAGCCGCCACAGGGATCTGGGGCGGGGAGCTGTTTTTT. Its protein product is CASSLEAATGIWGGELFF.